This is a list of T cell receptor beta chains from one sample in a study of neoadjuvant anti-PD-1 for oral cavity cancer. Profiling relied on immunoSEQ multiplex PCR, and the TCRdb table lists in-frame clones only, not all of them. Found here are tens of thousands of clones, approximately 80% of them singletons; the top ten hold just over 2.5%. Source: PBMCs, taken before nivolumab (anti-PD-1) treatment. These receptors were obtained from a person aged 35-79 years with oral cavity squamous cell carcinoma. Each CDR3 is given with its conserved first and last residue. D genes are given only for firm matches. Size is omitted from some rows. Given values are once, few, many or a class for expanded clones.

>TRBV6-6|TRBJ1-1|TRBD1|NA
TGTGCCAGCCTAACCCCCGGGACAGGGAGGACTGAAGCTTTCTTT
CASLTPGTGRTEAFF
>TRBV19|TRBJ2-5|TRBD1|once
TGTGCCAGTAGTACATCCGGGACAGGGTATTCTGAGACCCAGTACTTC
CASSTSGTGYSETQYF
>TRBV7-3|TRBJ2-7|NA|NA
TGTGCCAGCAGTGGAGGAGTTTCCCACGAGCAGTACTTC
CASSGGVSHEQYF
>TRBV6-1|TRBJ1-6|NA|NA
TGTGCCAGCAGTGAAGCGCAAATAGGCTCCTATAATTCACCCCTCCACTTT
CASSEAQIGSYNSPLHF
>TRBV6-1|TRBJ1-5|NA|NA
TGTGCCAGCAGTGTTTTCCAGGAATATCAGCCCCAGCATTTT
CASSVFQEYQPQHF
>TRBV18|TRBJ1-5|NA|NA
TGTGCCAGCTCACCACTGGGGGGGCAGGTAGGCAATCAGCCCCAGCATTTT
CASSPLGGQVGNQPQHF
>TRBV5-6|TRBJ2-7|TRBD1|NA
TGTGCCAGCAGCTTAAGCGGGACAGGGGCCGAGCAGTACTTC
CASSLSGTGAEQYF
>TRBV6-1|TRBJ1-1|NA|NA
TGTGCCAGCGGTAGAGCGAACACTGAAGCTTTCTTT
CASGRANTEAFF
>TRBV6-1|TRBJ1-4|TRBD1|NA
TGTGCCAGCATAGAGGGGCAGGGGGGCGAAAAACTGTTTTTT
CASIEGQGGEKLFF
>TRBV2|TRBJ1-5|TRBD1|NA
TGTGCCAGCAGGACAGGGCCTAATCAGCCCCAGCATTTT
CASRTGPNQPQHF
>TRBV5-6|TRBJ1-5|NA|NA
TGTGCCAGCAGCTTGGCGGGGGGTTGGAATCAGCCCCAGCATTTT
CASSLAGGWNQPQHF
>TRBV6-1|TRBJ1-2|NA|NA
TGTGCCTCCTCGGGGGACCAGTTTTCAGGAGGCTACACCTTC
CASSGDQFSGGYTF
>TRBV11-1|TRBJ1-1|NA|NA
TGTGCCAGCAGCCGGACAGTCAACACTGAAGCTTTCTTT
CASSRTVNTEAFF
>TRBV7-9|TRBJ2-5|NA|NA
TGTGCCAGCAGCTTAGCGGGCCCTTCCCAAGAGACCCAGTACTTC
CASSLAGPSQETQYF
>TRBV20-1|TRBJ2-1|TRBD2|NA
TGCAGCGGGACTAGCGGGGAAGTCGAGTTCTTC
CSGTSGEVEFF
>TRBV5-1|TRBJ2-1|TRBD2|NA
TGCGCCAGCAGTTTAGCGGGCCTCAGGTACAATGAGCAGTTCTTC
CASSLAGLRYNEQFF
>TRBV5-5|TRBJ2-5|TRBD2|NA
TGTGCCAGCAGCTTGGGGGCCAGCGGGGGCCAAGAGACCCAGTACTTC
CASSLGASGGQETQYF
>TRBV18|TRBJ1-2|NA|NA
TGTGCCAGCTCACCTTCAGGGTACAATTGGCACACCTTC
CASSPSGYNWHTF
>TRBV2|TRBJ2-1|TRBD1|once
TGTGCCAGCAGTGAAACAGGGGGGAACAATGAGCAGTTCTTC
CASSETGGNNEQFF
>TRBV6-5|TRBJ1-5|NA|NA
TGTGCCAGCTCCAACAGGGTCGGGGGCAATCAGCCCCAGCATTTT
CASSNRVGGNQPQHF
>TRBV19|TRBJ1-3|NA|NA
TGTGCCAGTAGTATGGACACCTTCACCATATATTTT
CASSMDTFTIYF
>TRBV2|TRBJ2-7|NA|NA
TGTGCCAGCAGTGAAAACACCTACGAGCAGTACTTC
CASSENTYEQYF
>TRBV5-6|TRBJ1-6|NA|NA
TGTGCCAGCAGCTTGGGGGTTTCACCCCTCCACTTT
CASSLGVSPLHF
>TRBV9|TRBJ2-5|TRBD2|NA
TGTGCCAGCAGCTCAACGGGGGGGACTAAGGAAGAGACCCAGTACTTC
CASSSTGGTKEETQYF
>TRBV6-1|TRBJ2-7|TRBD1|once
TGTGCCAGCAGTATGACAGGGGACGAGCAGTACTTC
CASSMTGDEQYF
>TRBV5-1|TRBJ2-2|TRBD2|NA
TGCGCCAGCAGCTTGGCTAGCGGGAGGGTCTCAAACACCGGGGAGCTGTTTTTT
CASSLASGRVSNTGELFF
>TRBV6-4|TRBJ2-3|TRBD2|NA
TGTGCCAGCAGTGACCGGGGACTAGGCACAGATACGCAGTATTTT
CASSDRGLGTDTQYF